This record covers a single T cell receptor (beta chain). Its antigen remains undetermined. The input lacks base qualities; no much larger clone sits a single base away. The method was 5' RACE. Sequencer: Illumina HiSeq 2500. A second PCR of about 6 to 12 cycles was performed with a sample-barcoded 5' primer and a J-beta primer mix. A unique molecular identifier was introduced onto each TCR beta cDNA molecule by a template-switch 5' adaptor carrying 12 random nucleotides. Each sample yielded at least 2.5 million CDR3-containing paired-end reads. First-strand cDNA was synthesized from all RNA with the Mint cDNA synthesis kit, primed by a TRBC-specific oligonucleotide. All cDNA was treated with uracil-DNA glycosylase and then went through a first 18-cycle PCR with the universal primers M1SS and BC2_uni_R. The published analysis was carried out like this. For normalization, 1 million high-quality reads were randomly selected from each sample, with every read carrying a distinct molecular identifier. Instead of being binned into consensus sequences, reads that shared molecular identifiers were thrown out. MiTCR, set to a Q25 quality threshold and the strictest error-elimination algorithm, was used for CDR3 identification, clonotype clustering and error correction. A nonparametric unseen species model with Euler transformation was used to estimate a lower bound on total TCR beta diversity. Using fastp at Q25 and MiXCR, TCRdb reprocessed the public reads and kept productive beta chains. Rows are combined by CDR3 protein, so each entry shows the most common genes and DNA. The V and J calls were not made by the authors but by TCRdb's processing. The sample table shows 600,000 or so distinct CDR3 sequences, and 40% to 50% are seen once. The leading ten clones occupy just under 25% of the sample.

The approximately 41 donors, aged about 6 to 95 years, were systemically healthy Caucasian individuals from Russia. Approximately 9.7 milliliters of peripheral blood were drawn from each donor into EDTA-treated Vacutainer tubes. Ficoll-Paque density-gradient centrifugation was used to isolate PBMCs, with at least 7 million per sample. Total RNA was extracted from PBMCs with Trizol reagent, with at least 6 micrograms obtained per sample. Naive CD45RAhigh/CD27high T cell percentages were measured by flow cytometry on a PBMC aliquot from every donor. This specimen belongs to a study of blood T cells in healthy people across ages (dated by TCRdb to between 2015 and 2017). For the wider study: Template switching captured roughly one uniquely barcoded TCR beta cDNA molecule per two T cells in model experiments. The donors were divided into four age groups: young (average 16 years), middle-aged (approximately 39), aged (about 62) and long-lived (82). Two additional independent replicas of 1 million unique cDNA reads from the same blood draw were analyzed for two donors (one aged 18 to 30 and one aged 80 or older). Age-related changes in TCR beta repertoire diversity were measured in the study by deep sequencing normalized with unique cDNA molecular identifiers. Donors of different ages were randomly distributed across sequencing lanes to avoid experimental bias. What the work shows at the level of the full study, not this receptor alone: Conclusive comparison of naive and antigen-experienced compartments was prevented by the profiling of bulk unsorted PBMCs. As age increased, observed TCR beta diversity per million T cells dropped in a roughly linear way, and a significant reduction was already evident by age roughly 40. The long-lived group showed more naive CD4+ T cells, fewer expanded clones and increased TCR diversity than the aged group, suggesting age selection. There was a strong correlation between observed TCR beta diversity and the percentage of naive T cells measured by flow cytometry. Because donor CMV infection status was unknown, age-related changes in expanded clonotypes were potentially confounded. Estimates of total diversity based on one million sequenced T cells were considered lower bounds and underestimates.

The cysteine opens and the phenylalanine closes a CDR3 of 14 amino acids. Only CDR3 DNA remains: 42 bases, in frame from the first base. From a lookup of the germline V gene (reference sequence), CDR1 and CDR2 are MNHNY and SVGAGI. The germline V end is reduced by 6 bases and the J end by 4 bases; junction bases left unmatched: 5. The sequence was collected from a man aged 80 or over in good health. The V and J genes are TRBV6-6 and TRBJ2-2, with 7 central nucleotides matching TRBD2. Specimen: blood. The CDR3 has the sequence CASSPLAVTGELFF. Read as DNA, the sequence is TGTGCCAGCAGCCCCCTAGCGGTCACCGGGGAGCTGTTTTTT.